One and the same sample provided the 16 T cell receptor beta chains below, sequenced in a study of blood T cell repertoires in COVID-19. The method was immunoSEQ multiplex PCR; TCRdb's version includes in-frame clones alone and lacks a portion of them. This sample has a few hundred thousand clones, with about 87% found just once. Sequencing used peripheral blood. The origin of the receptors is a man between 60 and 75 years old who had recovered from COVID-19.

V is TRBV11-3 and J is TRBJ2-7, with 8 bases matching TRBD1. The CDR3 contains 15 residues. Germline CDR1 reads SGHNT; CDR2 reads YENEEA. The trim removed 8 bases at V and 5 bases at J, leaving 14 bases unmatched. The CDR3 sequence: CASCRWQGAVHEQYF. CDR3 coding DNA: TGTGCCAGCTGTCGTTGGCAGGGGGCGGTCCACGAGCAGTACTTC.

CDR3 region: CAWKRRNTEAFF. CDR3 DNA: TGTGCCTGGAAACGCAGGAACACTGAAGCTTTCTTT. The J gene is TRBJ1-1, the V gene TRBV30; D ambiguous. The germline V gene has CDR1 GTSNPN and CDR2 SVGIG (reference sequence). The length of the CDR3 is 12 residues. Trimming took off 4 bases at V and 1 base at J, with 7 bases between the two ends.

The genes are TRBV6-1 and TRBJ1-5; D call uncertain. The V gene lost 3 bases and the J gene lost 6 bases, with 9 bases spanning the gap. The CDR3 consists of 13 residues. Germline V gene lookup returns CDR1 MNHNS and CDR2 SASEGT. CDR3 region: CASSDQESQPQHF. CDR3 nucleotide sequence: TGTGCCAGCAGTGACCAGGAAAGTCAGCCCCAGCATTTT.

V and J are TRBV5-1 and TRBJ1-1, with TRBD1 matching 7 bases. The CDR3 covers 14 residues. Germline V gene lookup returns CDR1 SGHRS and CDR2 YFSETQ. The junction had 4 bases not matched to a gene; V was cut back by 3 bases and J by 2 bases. The CDR3 loop is CASSWNRGNTEAFF. Written as DNA, the CDR3 is TGCGCCAGCAGCTGGAACAGGGGTAACACTGAAGCTTTCTTT.

The rearrangement links TRBV7-2 to TRBJ1-2; D unresolved. Germline lookup yields CDR1 SGHTA and CDR2 FQGNSA. CDR3 length: 13 residues. V dropped 5 bases and J dropped 2 bases, with 9 bases sitting between them. CDR3 in DNA: TGTGCCAGCAGCCCAACACAGAACTATGGCTACACCTTC. This encodes CASSPTQNYGYTF.

This clone was observed a few times. The chain carries TRBV7-8 and TRBJ1-3, with D possibly TRBD1 on 6 matching bases. Germline CDR1 and CDR2: SGHVS and FQNEAQ. The CDR3 spans 15 residues. Between the trimmed V and J ends, which lost 2 bases and 3 bases, there was a span of 11 bases. The CDR3 reads CASSLQSRGGNTIYF. As DNA, the CDR3 is TGTGCCAGCAGCTTACAGTCCAGGGGTGGAAACACCATATATTTT.

The V gene is TRBV5-5, the J gene TRBJ2-2; D is unresolved. Trimming pared 0 bases from V and 4 bases from J, leaving 10 bases between. This CDR3 contains 15 residues. Germline CDR1 and CDR2: SGHKS and YYEKEE (reference sequence). The CDR3 loop reads CASSLGTLSTGELFF. CDR3 nucleotide sequence: TGTGCCAGCAGCTTGGGTACCCTATCCACCGGGGAGCTGTTTTTT.

The DNA for the CDR3 is TGTGCCATCAGTGTAGCAGGGCTTAATGAGCAGTTCTTC. Protein: CAISVAGLNEQFF. V gene TRBV10-3 combines with J gene TRBJ2-1, with a tentative D call TRBD1 (5 bases). CDR1 ENHRY and CDR2 SYGVKD come from the germline V gene. Trimming cost V 4 bases and J 7 bases, with 11 bases left between them. The CDR3 is made up of 13 amino acids.

In DNA, the CDR3 is TGTGCCAGCAGCGGCGGGACAGGGATTAATGAAAAACTGTTTTTT. This encodes CASSGGTGINEKLFF. The chain combines TRBV5-5 with TRBJ1-4, with 9 bases matching TRBD1. The CDR3 runs to 15 residues. Germline V lookup: CDR1 SGHKS, CDR2 YYEKEE (reference sequence). V was pared by 4 bases and J by 4 bases, with 5 bases of the junction left unmatched.

The chain carries TRBV11-2 and TRBJ2-7; TRBD2 might be the D (6 bases). The CDR3 consists of 14 residues. Germline CDR1 is SGHAT and CDR2 is FQNNGV. Between the trimmed V and J ends, which lost 1 base and 5 bases, there was a span of 12 bases. Here the CDR3 DNA reads TGTGCCAGCAGCTTAGGGGGGACTTGGCACGAGCAGTACTTC. Residues: CASSLGGTWHEQYF.

The V and J genes are TRBV19 and TRBJ1-5; TRBD1 matches at 7 bases. The CDR3 sequence is 14 residues long. J gave up 5 bases and V 6 bases, and 7 bases lay outside the gene matches. The germline V gene encodes CDR1 LNHDA and CDR2 SQIVND (reference sequence). CDR3 protein: CASSGDRDYQPQHF. CDR3 DNA: TGTGCCAGTAGCGGAGACAGGGACTATCAGCCCCAGCATTTT.

The chain joins TRBV25-1 to TRBJ2-7, with D uncertain. CDR3 length: 11 amino acids. Germline assignment: CDR1 MGHDK and CDR2 SYGVNS. V shed 5 bases and J shed 9 bases, with 11 bases lying between them. The DNA for the CDR3 is TGTGCCAGCAGTACGCTAGTACGGCAGTACTTC. Translated, it gives CASSTLVRQYF.

This chain connects TRBV10-3 to TRBJ2-1; 14 nucleotides align to TRBD2. CDR3 length equals 18 residues. V dropped 6 bases and J dropped 4; count of bases not matched to a gene: 11. Germline-derived CDR1 and CDR2 are ENHRY and SYGVKD. This chain's CDR3 is CAIRAGLAGASQYNEQFF. The DNA of the CDR3 is TGTGCCATCAGAGCGGGACTAGCGGGAGCCTCCCAGTACAATGAGCAGTTCTTC.

This sequence joins TRBV3-1 (or the pseudogene TRBV3-2) and TRBJ2-2; tentative D call: TRBD2 (6 bases). CDR1 and CDR2 (germline): LGHDT, YNNKEL (reference sequence). This CDR3 contains 19 residues. Trimming shortened V by 1 base and J by 3 bases, and 21 bases separated the two germline ends. CDR3 sequence (DNA): TGTGCCAGCAGCCAAGGGGGCATGGGACTTCGTGAATACACCGGGGAGCTGTTTTTT. Translated, it gives CASSQGGMGLREYTGELFF.

This rearrangement joins TRBV6-5 to TRBJ1-5; a possible D gene is TRBD1 (5 bases). The CDR3 runs to 13 residues. Trimming removed 6 bases from V and 0 bases from J, with 6 bases in between. Germline lookup yields CDR1 MNHEY and CDR2 SVGAGI. In DNA form, the CDR3 reads TGTGCCAGCAGACAGGATAGCAATCAGCCCCAGCATTTT. Residues: CASRQDSNQPQHF.

The chain joins TRBV3-1 (or the pseudogene TRBV3-2) to TRBJ2-7; TRBD2 agrees at 10 bases. V gave up 0 bases and J gave up 0 bases; unmatched junction bases: 8. Germline V gives CDR1 LGHDT, CDR2 YNNKEL (reference sequence). This CDR3 is 18 amino acids long. The CDR3 loop is CASSQDRRSGGLSYEQYF. Written as DNA, the CDR3 is TGTGCCAGCAGCCAAGATAGGCGTAGCGGGGGGCTCTCCTACGAGCAGTACTTC.